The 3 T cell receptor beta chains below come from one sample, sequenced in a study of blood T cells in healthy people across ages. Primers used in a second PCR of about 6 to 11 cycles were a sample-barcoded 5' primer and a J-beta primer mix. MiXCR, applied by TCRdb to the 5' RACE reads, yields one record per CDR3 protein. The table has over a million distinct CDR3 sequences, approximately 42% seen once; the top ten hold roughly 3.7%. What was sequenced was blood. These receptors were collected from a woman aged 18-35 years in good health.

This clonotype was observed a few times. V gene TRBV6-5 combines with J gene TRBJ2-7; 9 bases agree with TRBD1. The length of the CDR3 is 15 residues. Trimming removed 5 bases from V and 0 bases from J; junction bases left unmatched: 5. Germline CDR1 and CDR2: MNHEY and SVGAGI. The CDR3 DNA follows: TGTGCCAGCAGTCGCCAGACAGGGGGCTCCTACGAGCAGTACTTC. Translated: CASSRQTGGSYEQYF.

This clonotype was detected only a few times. For the CDR3, the DNA is TGTGCCAGCAGTAGCACTCGGGACTCCTCCTACGAGCAGTACTTC. Its protein product is CASSSTRDSSYEQYF. The chain links TRBV27 to TRBJ2-7; maybe TRBD2 (6 bases). Germline V CDR1 and CDR2: MNHEY, SMNVEV (reference sequence). The CDR3 loop spans 15 amino acids. The ends were cut back, 5 bases at V and 0 bases at J, with 14 bases in the middle.

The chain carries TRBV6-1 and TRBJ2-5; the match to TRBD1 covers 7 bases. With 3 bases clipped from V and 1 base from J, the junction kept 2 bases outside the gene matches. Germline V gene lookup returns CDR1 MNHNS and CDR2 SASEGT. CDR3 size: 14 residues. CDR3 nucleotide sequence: TGTGCCAGCAGTGAGGGGGACAGCCAAGAGACCCAGTACTTC. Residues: CASSEGDSQETQYF.